This TCR beta chain was identified during a study of cytomegalovirus exposure and HLA in healthy donors. Comments on this clone: Its antigen is as yet unknown.

CDR1 is MNHEY, CDR2 SVGAGI, per germline. Trimming removed 0 bases from V and 3 bases from J; junction bases left unmatched: 5. The CDR3 loop spans 16 amino acids. Primers: 60 Vbeta forward and 13 Jbeta reverse. Libraries were prepared by immunoSEQ multiplex PCR; TCRdb keeps only in-frame clonotypes and omits some of them. The repertoire has under 200,000 clones, 68% of them found once; the top ten carry around 4.5%. Findings of the study overall: CMV serostatus was the only recorded immune exposure for donors. In a later analysis, at a false discovery rate of 0.05, roughly 18,000 TCR beta sequences were associated with HLA alleles.

The source material was PBMCs. This TCR came from a woman under 30 in good health and CMV-seropositive. The genes are TRBV6-5 and TRBJ2-5; TRBD2 agrees at 9 bases. The CDR3, as DNA: TGTGCCAGCAGTTACTCTGCTAGCGGGGCCGAAGAGACCCAGTACTTC. Its translation is CASSYSASGAEETQYF.